This TCR beta chain was observed in a study of identical twins. TCRdb redid the calling of the 5' RACE reads with MiXCR, one entry per CDR3 protein. The sample holds about 530,000 distinct CDR3 sequences, approximately 20% seen once. The germline CDR1 and CDR2 sequences are SGDLS and YYNGEE. The V and J ends lost 2 bases and 0 bases respectively, with 6 bases between them. The CDR3 covers 15 residues. The same specimen was also included in a second study, on yellow fever vaccine responses in identical twins.

Sequencing was performed on CD4+ T cells sorted from blood. The receptor's source is a woman in her late teens or twenties in good health. V gene TRBV9 combines with J gene TRBJ2-6; weak D call: TRBD2 (5 bases). The CDR3 is CASSVDYSGANVLTF. CDR3 DNA: TGTGCCAGCAGCGTTGACTACTCTGGGGCCAACGTCCTGACTTTC.